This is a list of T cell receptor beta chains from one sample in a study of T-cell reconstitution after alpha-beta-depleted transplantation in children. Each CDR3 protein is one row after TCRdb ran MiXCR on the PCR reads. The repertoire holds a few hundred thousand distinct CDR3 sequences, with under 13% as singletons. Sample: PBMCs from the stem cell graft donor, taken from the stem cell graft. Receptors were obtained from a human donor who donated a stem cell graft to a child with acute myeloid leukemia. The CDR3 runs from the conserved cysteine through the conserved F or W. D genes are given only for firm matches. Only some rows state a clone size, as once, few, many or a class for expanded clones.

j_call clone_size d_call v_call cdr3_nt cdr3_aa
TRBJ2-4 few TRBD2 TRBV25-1 TGTGCCAGCAGTGCCACCCATCAAGCGGGAGGGCCCGGGGCCAAAAACATTCAGTACTTC CASSATHQAGGPGAKNIQYF
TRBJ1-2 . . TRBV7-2 TGTGCCAGCAGCTCTCTCTTCCGGGCCTATGGCTACACCTTC CASSSLFRAYGYTF
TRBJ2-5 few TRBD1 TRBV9 TGTGCCAGCAGCGTAGGAGGGGCAGGGGGAGAGACCCAGTACTTC CASSVGGAGGETQYF
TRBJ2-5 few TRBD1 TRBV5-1 TGCGCCAGCAGCTACACAGGGGAGCTGTACTTC CASSYTGELYF
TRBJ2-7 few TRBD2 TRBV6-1 TGTGCCAGCAGTCAGACTAGCGGGGGCTACGAGCAGTACTTC CASSQTSGGYEQYF
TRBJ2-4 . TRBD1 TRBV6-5 TGTGCCAGCAGTTACTCGCCCGACAGGGGAAGTATTCAGTACTTC CASSYSPDRGSIQYF
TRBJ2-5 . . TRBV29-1 TGCAGCGTTGGAGGGCTAGAGACCCAGTACTTC CSVGGLETQYF
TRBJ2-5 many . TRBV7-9 TGTGCCAGCAGCTTAGATGGGAGCTCGCTAGAGACCCAGTACTTC CASSLDGSSLETQYF
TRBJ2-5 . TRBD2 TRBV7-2 TGTGCCAGCAGTCTAAGCGGGGGGGCCGGGGAGACCCAGTACTTC CASSLSGGAGETQYF
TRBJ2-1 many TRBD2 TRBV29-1 TGCAGCGTTGGTGCGTCTAGCGGGGCTCATGAGCAGTTCTTC CSVGASSGAHEQFF
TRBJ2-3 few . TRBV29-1 TGCAGCGCCGCCCAACGGTTGACAGATACGCAGTATTTT CSAAQRLTDTQYF
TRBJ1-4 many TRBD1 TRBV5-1 TGCGCCAGCGGACAGGGGGTCGTTGCAACTAATGAAAAACTGTTTTTT CASGQGVVATNEKLFF
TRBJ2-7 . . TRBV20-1 TGCAGTGCTAGACCGGGAAAGAGCTCCTACGAGCAGTACTTC CSARPGKSSYEQYF
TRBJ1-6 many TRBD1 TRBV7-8 TGTGCCAGCAGCTTAGGGACAGGGAATTCACCCCTCCACTTT CASSLGTGNSPLHF
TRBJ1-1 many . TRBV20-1 TGCAGTGCTCGACGCGGGATCATGAACACTGAAGCTTTCTTT CSARRGIMNTEAFF
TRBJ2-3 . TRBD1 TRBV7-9 TGTGCCAGCAGCGGGGACAGACATACGCAGTATTTT CASSGDRHTQYF
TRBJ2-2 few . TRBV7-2 TGTGCCAGCAGCTTAAGCGCAGCCAACACCTTTGGTAGGCTGTTTTTT CASSLSAANTFGRLFF
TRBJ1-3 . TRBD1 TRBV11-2 TGTGCCAGCAGCTACCGGGACAGCTCTGGAAACACCATATATTTT CASSYRDSSGNTIYF
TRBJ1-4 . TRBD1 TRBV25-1 TGTGCCAGCAGTGAACTGGACAGGGACGATGAAAAACTGTTTTTT CASSELDRDDEKLFF
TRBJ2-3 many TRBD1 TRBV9 TGTGCCAGCAGCGTACAGGGGGCAGTTGCTACGCAGTATTTT CASSVQGAVATQYF
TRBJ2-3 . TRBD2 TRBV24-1 TGTGCCACCAGTGATAGTGCAGCGGGGGGCACAGATACGCAGTATTTT CATSDSAAGGTDTQYF
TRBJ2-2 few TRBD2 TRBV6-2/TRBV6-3 TGTGCCAGCAGCCGACGGGGACTAGCGATCAACACCGGGGAGCTGTTTTTT CASSRRGLAINTGELFF
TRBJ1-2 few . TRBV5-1 TGCGCCAGCAGCGTCGACCTGAACTATGGCTACACCTTC CASSVDLNYGYTF
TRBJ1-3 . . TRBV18 TGTGCCAGCTCACCAGCAGGGTCGGGGGACACCATATATTTT CASSPAGSGDTIYF
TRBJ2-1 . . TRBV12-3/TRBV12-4 TGTGCCAGCAGAAGACTAGTAGATGAGCAGTTCTTC CASRRLVDEQFF
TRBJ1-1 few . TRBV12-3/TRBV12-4 TGTGCCAGCAGTTTAGCCCCCAGGAACACTGAAGCTTTCTTT CASSLAPRNTEAFF
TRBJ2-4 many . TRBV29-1 TGCAGCTTCTTACCGCTGGCCAAAAACATTCAGTACTTC CSFLPLAKNIQYF
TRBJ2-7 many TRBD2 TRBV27 TGTGCCAGCAGTTTGGGGACTAGCGGACTCTACGAGCAGTACTTC CASSLGTSGLYEQYF
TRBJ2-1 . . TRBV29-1 TGCAGCGTTGAAGGCTACGTAGCAGGCGACAATGAGCAGTTCTTC CSVEGYVAGDNEQFF
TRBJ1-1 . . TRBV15 TGTGCCACCAGCAGAGAAATTTGGGGGACTGAAGCTTTCTTT CATSREIWGTEAFF
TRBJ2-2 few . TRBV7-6 TGTGCCAGCAGCCCGATGGGGGGCCCGGTCACCGGGGAGCTGTTTTTT CASSPMGGPVTGELFF